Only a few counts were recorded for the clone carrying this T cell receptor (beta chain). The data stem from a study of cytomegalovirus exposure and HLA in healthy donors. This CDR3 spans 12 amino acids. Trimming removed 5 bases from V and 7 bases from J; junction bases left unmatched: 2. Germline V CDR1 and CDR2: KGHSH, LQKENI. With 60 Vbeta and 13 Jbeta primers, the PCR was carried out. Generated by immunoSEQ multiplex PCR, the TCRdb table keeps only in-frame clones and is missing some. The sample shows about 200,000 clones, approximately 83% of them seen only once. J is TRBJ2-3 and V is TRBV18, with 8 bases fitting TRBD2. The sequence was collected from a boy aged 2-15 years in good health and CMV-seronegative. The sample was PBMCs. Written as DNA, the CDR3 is TGTGCCAGCTCAGTAGCGGGAAATACGCAGTATTTT. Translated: CASSVAGNTQYF.